This TCR beta chain comes out of a study of T cell responses to AZD1222 COVID-19 vaccine. Background on the study: Pooled together were second doses at about 4 or about 12 weeks. General study points: Clonal diversity may have been underestimated, and the donors were mostly white British, with more females than males.

About this clone: Its antigen is not known.

TCRdb's copy holds only in-frame clones and misses some; the assay was immunoSEQ multiplex PCR. The sample lists about 110,000 clones; more than 75% were seen once. V was trimmed by 5 bases and J by 4 bases, leaving 12 bases between them. Per the germline V gene, CDR1 is SNHLY and CDR2 is FYNNEI. CDR3 size: 14 residues. V is TRBV2 and J is TRBJ1-5, with D possibly TRBD1 on 6 matching bases. This sample comprised peripheral blood, obtained on day 0 of AZD1222 vaccination. The sequence was collected from an adult in good health. CDR3 bases: TGTGCCAGCAGTCGTAGCAGGGGAAATCAGCCCCAGCATTTT. Its protein is CASSRSRGNQPQHF.